This TCR beta chain comes out of a study of preoperative IRX-2 immunotherapy in early breast cancer. Treatment: preoperative locoregional IRX-2 cytokine immunotherapy. Samples came from a phase Ib trial of preoperative locoregional IRX-2 cytokine immunotherapy. Profiling relied on immunoSEQ multiplex PCR, and the TCRdb table lists in-frame clones only, not all of them. The table lists roughly 24,000 clones, around 74% of them singletons. J gave up 7 bases and V 6 bases, and 5 bases lay outside the gene matches. Germline loops: CDR1 WSHSY, CDR2 SAAADI. This CDR3 has 13 amino acids. This specimen consisted of lymph node tissue, obtained after IRX-2 immunotherapy. The V gene is TRBV10-2, the J gene TRBJ1-2; 10 bases are a match to TRBD1. The sequence was obtained from a human donor with breast cancer. The CDR3 DNA reads TGCGCCAGCAGGGCCGGGACAGGGGCTGGCTACACCTTC. Translation gives CASRAGTGAGYTF.